This passage covers 10 T cell receptor beta chains from one sample sequenced in a study of identical twins. TCRdb reanalysed the 5' RACE reads using MiXCR and keeps one entry per CDR3 protein. The sample lists 400,000 to 550,000 distinct CDR3 sequences, about 24% occurring once. This sample was also put to use in a study of T cells expressing NK-cell markers.

The source material was CD4+ T cells sorted from blood. The source is a woman aged 18-29 years in good health.

This clonotype turned up a few times. This rearrangement joins TRBV9 to TRBJ1-3; the D gene is possibly TRBD1 (6 bases). Germline CDR1 SGDLS, CDR2 YYNGEE. The CDR3 extends over 15 amino acids. With 3 bases removed from V and 2 bases from J, the gap between germline ends came to 12 bases. This chain's CDR3 is CASSDTGKAGNTIYF. For the CDR3, the DNA is TGTGCCAGCAGCGATACAGGGAAGGCTGGAAACACCATATATTTT.

This clonotype was counted only a few times. The rearrangement uses TRBV11-2 and TRBJ2-7; a possible D gene is TRBD2 (5 bases). The CDR3 spans 13 residues. The V gene lost 4 bases and the J gene lost 3 bases, with 10 bases spanning the gap. Germline V gives CDR1 SGHAT, CDR2 FQNNGV. The CDR3 bases are TGTGCCAGCAGCTACGGCGGGCGCTACGAGCAGTACTTC. This translates into CASSYGGRYEQYF. Based on the CDR3 plus reference TRBV11-2 and TRBJ2-7, the full variable domain is EAGVAQSPRYKIIEKRQSVAFWCNPISGHATLYWYQQILGQGPKLLIQFQNNGVVDDSQLPKDRFSAERLKGVDSTLKIQPAKLEDSAVYLCASSYGGRYEQYFGPGTRLTVT.

The chain joins TRBV2 to TRBJ1-1; D is possibly TRBD1 (5 bases). The germline gives CDR1 SNHLY, CDR2 FYNNEI. The V end lost 6 bases, the J end lost 3 bases, and 14 bases lay between the germline ends. This CDR3 is 14 amino acids long. CDR3 nucleotide sequence: TGTGCCAGCAGGGGGCCAAGACGGGACACTGAAGCTTTCTTT. Its translation: CASRGPRRDTEAFF. The variable domain in full, completed from reference TRBV2 and TRBJ1-1, reads EPEVTQTPSHQVTQMGQEVILRCVPISNHLYFYWYRQILGQKVEFLVSFYNNEISEKSEIFDDQFSVERPDGSNFTLKIRSTKLEDSAMYFCASRGPRRDTEAFFGQGTRLTVV.

The chain has TRBV20-1 and TRBJ2-7; TRBD2 agrees at 13 bases. V lost 3 bases to trimming and J lost 4 bases; unmatched junction nucleotides: 12. Germline V gene lookup returns CDR1 DFQATT and CDR2 SNEGSKA (reference sequence). This CDR3 comprises 17 residues. Here the CDR3 DNA reads TGCAGTGCTAGGACTCTTCCGGGACTAGCGGGATCGTACGAGCAGTACTTC. Amino acids: CSARTLPGLAGSYEQYF.

The J gene is TRBJ2-7, the V gene TRBV20-1; TRBD2 agrees at 8 bases. Germline V lookup: CDR1 DFQATT, CDR2 SNEGSKA (reference sequence). The CDR3 has 15 residues. V trimming: 0 bases; J trimming: 4 bases; junction bases outside the gene matches: 8. CDR3 in amino acids: CSARDRRRGGYEQYF. In nucleotides, the CDR3 is TGCAGTGCTAGAGATCGGAGGCGCGGGGGGTACGAGCAGTACTTC.

The table lists this clonotype with many counts. The chain uses TRBV16 and TRBJ2-5, with 12 bases fitting TRBD2. The junction had 2 bases not matched to a gene; V was cut back by 4 bases and J by 2 bases. Germline V gives CDR1 KGHSY, CDR2 FQNENV. The CDR3 length is 15 residues. Here the CDR3 DNA reads TGTGCCAGCAGCCGACTAGCGGGAGTGCAAGAGACCCAGTACTTC. Amino acids: CASSRLAGVQETQYF.

The chain uses TRBV20-1 and TRBJ1-4; 7 bases match TRBD1. Germline V CDR1 and CDR2: DFQATT, SNEGSKA (reference sequence). This CDR3 is 15 amino acids long. J lost 5 bases, V lost 0 bases, and 6 bases had no gene match. CDR3 protein: CSAREADRSNEKLFF. The CDR3, as DNA: TGCAGTGCTAGAGAAGCGGACAGGTCGAATGAAAAACTGTTTTTT.

The chain uses TRBV2 and TRBJ1-5, with 9 bases aligning to TRBD1. Per the germline V gene, CDR1 is SNHLY and CDR2 is FYNNEI. V dropped 4 bases and J dropped 5; count of bases not matched to a gene: 9. This CDR3 spans 16 amino acids. The CDR3 spells CASSGWAGTGYQPQHF. CDR3 coding DNA: TGTGCCAGCAGTGGATGGGCGGGGACAGGGTATCAGCCCCAGCATTTT.

This clonotype was detected a few times. This chain uses TRBV12-3 or TRBV12-4 with TRBJ2-7; a possible D gene is TRBD2 (6 bases). Trimming stripped 7 bases from V and 1 base from J, with 14 bases between. CDR3 size: 14 residues. CDR3 in DNA: TGTGCCAGCATGGTTGGGGGAGGATCCTACGAGCAGTACTTC. Protein: CASMVGGGSYEQYF.

This rearrangement joins TRBV7-2 to TRBJ2-3, with 7 bases that match TRBD2. The J segment lost 2 bases and the V segment lost 3 bases, leaving 5 bases of the junction unmatched. CDR3 length: 15 residues. Germline lookup yields CDR1 SGHTA and CDR2 FQGNSA. This chain's CDR3 is CASSLSGVFTDTQYF. The CDR3, as DNA: TGTGCCAGCAGCTTGAGCGGGGTATTCACAGATACGCAGTATTTT.